A single sample gave rise to the 12 T cell receptor beta chains below, sequenced in a study of cytomegalovirus exposure and HLA in healthy donors. TCRdb's copy holds only in-frame clones and misses some; the assay was immunoSEQ multiplex PCR. The sample holds approximately 300,000 clones, around 87% seen once. Source material: PBMCs. The receptor source for this set is a woman between 25 and 40 years old in good health and CMV-seropositive.

The chain couples TRBV6-1 to TRBJ2-7, with TRBD1 identical over 7 bases. V shed 4 bases and J 4 bases; nucleotides not matched to a gene: 4. Germline CDR1 and CDR2: MNHNS and SASEGT. The CDR3 length is 13 residues. The CDR3 loop is CASSADRSYEQYF. CDR3 in DNA: TGTGCCAGCAGTGCGGACAGGTCTTACGAGCAGTACTTC.

This rearrangement joins TRBV25-1 to TRBJ2-5; D gene unclear. CDR3 length: 16 residues. The germline gives CDR1 MGHDK, CDR2 SYGVNS. V was cut by 2 bases and J by 0 bases, with 13 bases left in between. CDR3 DNA sequence: TGTGCCAGCAGTGAAAGAAAATTGGCTTACCAAGAGACCCAGTACTTC. Amino acids: CASSERKLAYQETQYF.

The rearrangement joins TRBV19 to TRBJ2-6, with TRBD2 as a possible D gene (6 bases). The CDR3 contains 14 residues. V gave up 5 bases and J gave up 4 bases, with 9 bases separating them. CDR1 LNHDA and CDR2 SQIVND come from the germline V gene (reference sequence). As DNA, the CDR3 is TGTGCCAGTAGTCCTGGAGGGGGGGCCAACGTCCTGACTTTC. It codes for CASSPGGGANVLTF.

V is TRBV6-6 and J is TRBJ1-5; no clear D gene. This CDR3 spans 14 amino acids. With 6 bases removed from V and 3 bases from J, the gap between germline ends came to 12 bases. Germline-derived CDR1 and CDR2 are MNHNY and SVGAGI (reference sequence). Written as DNA, the CDR3 is TGTGCCAGCAGAGGAACCGGGAACAATCAGCCCCAGCATTTT. This gives the protein CASRGTGNNQPQHF.

This clone was observed once. This chain uses TRBV13 with TRBJ1-3, with 7 bases identical to TRBD1. This CDR3 region has 14 residues. The V segment lost 5 bases and the J segment 3 bases; nucleotides outside the gene matches: 4. Germline V gene sequence: CDR1 PRHDT, CDR2 FYEKMQ (reference sequence). CDR3 loop: CASSSRDSGNTIYF. In DNA form, the CDR3 reads TGTGCCAGCAGCAGCCGGGACAGTGGAAACACCATATATTTT.

The chain links TRBV25-1 to TRBJ1-2; D not resolved. The CDR3 is 17 residues long. Deletions cut 0 bases from V and 3 bases from J, with 17 bases between. The germline V gene has CDR1 MGHDK and CDR2 SYGVNS. The CDR3 spells CASSEYDPPGQHYGYTF. For the CDR3, the DNA is TGTGCCAGCAGTGAATATGACCCCCCTGGGCAGCACTATGGCTACACCTTC.

This clone was observed a few times. The chain carries TRBV4-1 and TRBJ1-5, with TRBD1 matching over 7 bases. Germline V gene data show CDR1 as MGHRA and CDR2 as YSYEKL. The CDR3 totals 15 residues. V shed 5 bases, J shed 0 bases, and the junction held 4 bases outside the gene matches. The CDR3 loop is CASSTTGVSNQPQHF. The DNA of the CDR3 is TGCGCCAGCAGCACCACAGGGGTTAGCAATCAGCCCCAGCATTTT.

This rearrangement joins TRBV27 to TRBJ2-5, with D possibly TRBD2 on 6 matching bases. Trimming cost V 5 bases and J 2 bases, with 9 bases left between them. This CDR3 has 13 amino acids. Looked up from germline, CDR1 is MNHEY and CDR2 is SMNVEV (reference sequence). This chain's CDR3 is CASSGDSQETQYF. The CDR3 bases are TGTGCCAGCAGTGGGGACTCTCAAGAGACCCAGTACTTC.

Worth noting for this clone: Other DNA sequences within the sample encode an identical CDR3. J is TRBJ2-1 and V is TRBV7-3; D is unresolved. The CDR3 is 11 residues long. Trimming took off 5 bases at V and 6 bases at J, with 5 bases between the two ends. Looked up from germline, CDR1 is SGHTA and CDR2 is FQGTGA. CDR3 coding DNA: TGTGCCAGCAGCGTTGGCAATGAGCAGTTCTTC. Translating gives CASSVGNEQFF.

This sequence joins TRBV28 and TRBJ2-1; TRBD1 matches at 8 bases. V lost 1 base, J lost 15 bases, and 5 bases stayed unmatched. Germline CDR1 reads MDHEN; CDR2 reads SYDVKM. This CDR3 contains 12 residues. Here the CDR3 DNA reads TGTGCCAGCAGTTTATCTCGACAGGGGCTGTTCTTC. Amino acid sequence: CASSLSRQGLFF.

CDR3: CASSLYVNTEAFF. The DNA for the CDR3 is TGTGCCAGCAGTTTATATGTGAACACTGAAGCTTTCTTT. This rearrangement joins TRBV27 to TRBJ1-1; D is unresolved. Germline assignment: CDR1 MNHEY and CDR2 SMNVEV (reference sequence). The V gene lost 1 base and the J gene lost 0 bases, with 3 bases spanning the gap. The CDR3 consists of 13 residues.

V gene TRBV9 combines with J gene TRBJ2-7; weak D call: TRBD2 (5 bases). The germline V and J ends were trimmed by 0 bases and 7 bases, with 14 bases remaining between them. The CDR3 contains 14 residues. Germline CDR1 reads SGDLS; CDR2 reads YYNGEE. The CDR3 reads CASSVEARSGEQYF. In nucleotides, the CDR3 is TGTGCCAGCAGCGTAGAGGCCAGGTCGGGGGAGCAGTACTTC.